This TCR beta chain was profiled in a study of T-cell reconstitution after alpha-beta-depleted transplantation in children. Unique molecular identifiers were incorporated during preparation of the TCRbeta library. MiXCR was run by TCRdb on the PCR reads, yielding one entry per CDR3 protein. This sample has approximately 80,000 distinct CDR3 sequences; 13% to 15% occur once, and the top ten carry 27%. General study points: Newly made T cells mostly supplied T-cell counts and diversity one year after transplant. The high TCRbeta diversity at day 60 in some patients came from surviving recipient T cells and thymic progenitors. Alpha-beta T cells about two months after transplant reportedly derived from several hundred expanded graft clones.

This CDR3 has 11 amino acids. Between the trimmed V and J ends, which lost 2 bases and 1 base, there was a span of 3 bases. Looked up from germline, CDR1 is GTSNPN and CDR2 is SVGIG (reference sequence). Points on this clonotype: As yet, its antigen is unknown.

V and J are TRBV30 and TRBJ2-7; D gene ambiguous. The source of this sequence is a male patient between 2 and 9 years old who had a stem cell transplant for acute lymphoblastic leukemia, so the T cells may come from the graft donor. Here the sequenced sample was PBMCs, mostly from graft donor cells, taken 180 days after TCRalphabeta/CD19-depleted stem cell transplant. DNA for the CDR3: TGTGCCTGGAGTATGTCCTACGAGCAGTACTTC. Encoded protein: CAWSMSYEQYF. Full variable domain (remainder filled in from reference TRBV30 and TRBJ2-7): SQTIHQWPATLVQPVGSPLSLECTVEGTSNPNLYWYRQAAGRGLQLLFYSVGIGQISSEVPQNLSASRPQDRQFILSSKKLLLSDSGFYLCAWSMSYEQYFGPGTRLTVT.